The text below deals with one T cell receptor beta chain. The target antigen is unknown. This entry comes from a study of cytomegalovirus exposure and HLA in healthy donors. The V gene's germline CDR1 is MDHEN and CDR2 SYDVKM. The CDR3 is 14 amino acids. The V segment lost 4 bases and the J segment 13 bases; nucleotides outside the gene matches: 8. Study findings and constraints: It was fewer than 200 TCR beta chains that were listed as cytomegalovirus-associated. It has been reported that TCR beta sequences accurately predicted the HLA-A and HLA-B alleles of most subjects.

60 Vbeta and 13 Jbeta primers were used in PCR. The table came from immunoSEQ multiplex PCR; TCRdb's copy has only in-frame clones and leaves some out. This sample has around 140,000 clones, with 73% found just once. This chain uses TRBV28 with TRBJ1-6, with 9 bases lining up with TRBD1. The source of this sequence is a woman aged 18-29 years in good health and CMV-seronegative. Material for sequencing was PBMCs. This CDR3 is CASSSPGQGRPLHF. The CDR3 DNA reads as TGTGCCAGCAGTTCCCCCGGACAGGGGAGGCCCCTCCACTTT. Combining the CDR3 with reference TRBV28 and TRBJ1-6 gives the whole variable domain DVKVTQSSRYLVKRTGEKVFLECVQDMDHENMFWYRQDPGLGLRLIYFSYDVKMKEKGDIPEGYSVSREKKERFSLILESASTNQTSMYLCASSSPGQGRPLHFGNGTRLTVT.